The rows below give T cell receptor beta chains drawn from one sample of a study of blood T cells in healthy people across ages. Each CDR3 protein gets one entry after TCRdb re-called the 5' RACE reads with MiXCR. The repertoire has some 640,000 distinct CDR3 sequences, roughly 49% of them found once; the top ten carry about a third. Sequenced material: blood. Receptors were obtained from a woman aged 60-75 years in good health. The CDR3 runs from the conserved cysteine through the conserved F or W.

V gene: TRBV15
J gene: TRBJ2-1
CDR3 protein: CATSKSGTYNEQFF

V gene: TRBV6-2/TRBV6-3
J gene: TRBJ2-1
CDR3 protein: CASSYGSSYNEQFF

V gene: TRBV20-1
J gene: TRBJ2-7
CDR3 protein: CSARDLELAGSYEQYF

V gene: TRBV11-2
J gene: TRBJ2-7
CDR3 protein: CASSPLRRGQGISYEQYF

V gene: TRBV20-1
J gene: TRBJ2-2
CDR3 protein: CSALRDGELFF

V gene: TRBV5-1
J gene: TRBJ2-7
CDR3 protein: CASSLDQGKAYEQYF

V gene: TRBV29-1
J gene: TRBJ1-1
CDR3 protein: CSVTGGGNTEAFF

V gene: TRBV7-9
J gene: TRBJ1-1
CDR3 protein: CASSRRGGMNTEAFF

V gene: TRBV20-1
J gene: TRBJ1-5
CDR3 protein: CSFIQGQDQPQHF

V gene: TRBV29-1
J gene: TRBJ2-6
CDR3 protein: CSVDGAGGTGANVLTF

V gene: TRBV29-1
J gene: TRBJ1-1
CDR3 protein: CSVSRSNTEAFF

V gene: TRBV30
J gene: TRBJ1-2
CDR3 protein: CAWSRGNYEYTF

V gene: TRBV28
J gene: TRBJ1-1
CDR3 protein: CASSFPTGLTEAFF

V gene: TRBV3-1
J gene: TRBJ2-5
CDR3 protein: CASSQDQGVWETQYF

V gene: TRBV12-3/TRBV12-4
J gene: TRBJ1-2
CDR3 protein: CASRVPGGGGYTF

V gene: TRBV4-3
J gene: TRBJ1-2
CDR3 protein: CASSHASYGYTF

V gene: TRBV7-9
J gene: TRBJ2-5
CDR3 protein: CASSLGTSGFRYF

V gene: TRBV16
J gene: TRBJ2-1
CDR3 protein: CASTAINTDNEQFF

V gene: TRBV11-1
J gene: TRBJ2-2
CDR3 protein: CASTLGATNTGELFF

V gene: TRBV7-2
J gene: TRBJ2-3
CDR3 protein: CASSLDRAPDTQYF

V gene: TRBV28
J gene: TRBJ2-3
CDR3 protein: CASSPSGRTDTQYF

V gene: TRBV4-3
J gene: TRBJ2-1
CDR3 protein: CASSQGLAGGHNEQFF

V gene: TRBV18
J gene: TRBJ1-1
CDR3 protein: CASSLNLGARDEAFF

V gene: TRBV2
J gene: TRBJ2-3
CDR3 protein: CASSEYAPNTQYF

V gene: TRBV5-1
J gene: TRBJ2-1
CDR3 protein: CASSLLQAGVAYNEQFF

V gene: TRBV2
J gene: TRBJ2-7
CDR3 protein: CASSKTSGRGYEQYF

V gene: TRBV15
J gene: TRBJ2-5
CDR3 protein: CATSRDTSGRAKTQYF

V gene: TRBV15
J gene: TRBJ2-3
CDR3 protein: CATSPETGLSTDTQYF

V gene: TRBV24-1
J gene: TRBJ1-4
CDR3 protein: CATSPATNEKLFF

V gene: TRBV3-1
J gene: TRBJ2-7
CDR3 protein: CASSRSEQEQYF

V gene: TRBV20-1
J gene: TRBJ2-1
CDR3 protein: CSAPSGMGNEQFF

V gene: TRBV6-5
J gene: TRBJ2-2
CDR3 protein: CASTGGTGELFF

V gene: TRBV20-1
J gene: TRBJ2-1
CDR3 protein: CSARDPALGGEQFF

V gene: TRBV7-9
J gene: TRBJ1-5
CDR3 protein: CASSFFTGLNQPQHF

V gene: TRBV2
J gene: TRBJ1-4
CDR3 protein: CASTTRGLMKEKLFF

V gene: TRBV20-1
J gene: TRBJ2-7
CDR3 protein: CSARHQRIPGLAGEWYEQYF

V gene: TRBV7-3
J gene: TRBJ1-5
CDR3 protein: CASTVEGNQPQHF

V gene: TRBV20-1
J gene: TRBJ2-1
CDR3 protein: CSAPTGTRTNEQFF

V gene: TRBV9
J gene: TRBJ2-2
CDR3 protein: CASSAGLRTGELFF

V gene: TRBV28
J gene: TRBJ2-5
CDR3 protein: CASSFRAGGHNEQYF

V gene: TRBV29-1
J gene: TRBJ2-3
CDR3 protein: CSVRGGQTDTQYF

V gene: TRBV20-1
J gene: TRBJ2-1
CDR3 protein: CSASDGSSVYDEQFF

V gene: TRBV20-1
J gene: TRBJ2-1
CDR3 protein: CSARVGTSGQYNEQFF

V gene: TRBV20-1
J gene: TRBJ2-1
CDR3 protein: CSASIIPRTSGDYNEQFF

V gene: TRBV25-1
J gene: TRBJ2-1
CDR3 protein: CASRRDRGFGEQFF

V gene: TRBV20-1
J gene: TRBJ2-7
CDR3 protein: CSARGRLAGTYEQYF

V gene: TRBV4-2
J gene: TRBJ2-1
CDR3 protein: CASSQDAPSSYNEQFF

V gene: TRBV9
J gene: TRBJ2-5
CDR3 protein: CASSVDKGETQYF

V gene: TRBV28
J gene: TRBJ1-6
CDR3 protein: CASSPTGGRSPLHF

V gene: TRBV18
J gene: TRBJ2-3
CDR3 protein: CASSPSAGAGDTQYF

V gene: TRBV20-1
J gene: TRBJ1-1
CDR3 protein: CSAVPGQPEKAFF

V gene: TRBV20-1
J gene: TRBJ2-7
CDR3 protein: CSAKGETGPHEQYF

V gene: TRBV7-2
J gene: TRBJ1-2
CDR3 protein: CASSSTPGTGDGYTF

V gene: TRBV25-1
J gene: TRBJ2-3
CDR3 protein: CASLAGGSTDTQYF

V gene: TRBV6-5
J gene: TRBJ2-1
CDR3 protein: CASSPERNRAEQFF